This T cell receptor (beta chain) appears in the sequencing data of a study of T cells in Graves' hyperthyroidism and ophthalmopathy. This clonotype was counted ten times or more. Its antigen remains unidentified. It was RNA transcripts that yielded the amplified TCR beta CDR3 regions. RT-PCR in the first round (using the HTBI primer set) targeted the TCR CDR3. One entry per CDR3 protein results from TCRdb running MiXCR on the multiplex PCR reads. The sample consists of some 370,000 distinct CDR3 sequences, around 15% of them appearing once. Whole-study findings and limits: Blood held most thyroid clonotypes expanded above 0.001 frequency.

V was shortened by 1 base and J by 6 bases, with 13 bases between the two germline ends. Germline CDR1 reads DFQATT; CDR2 reads SNEGSKA (reference sequence). The CDR3 is 14 residues long. Each person with ophthalmopathy scored at least 3 on the Clinical Activity Score, reached NOSPECS grade 4 or higher, and had been ill under 3 months. The study left out patients who had uncontrolled infection, other autoimmune disease, pregnancy or lactation. This chain joins TRBV20-1 and TRBJ2-1; D is perhaps TRBD2 (6 bases). Sequenced input: blood. The sequence was obtained from a man aged 50 or older with Graves' ophthalmopathy. CDR3 sequence: CSARGLALTNEQFF. As DNA, the CDR3 is TGCAGTGCTAGAGGCCTAGCGCTTACCAATGAGCAGTTCTTC.